Each of the 23 T cell receptor beta chains below was sequenced from the same sample in a study of identical twins. TCRdb reprocessed the 5' RACE reads via MiXCR and lists one record per CDR3 protein. The table has about 390,000 distinct CDR3 sequences, 8.5% to 10% seen once; the top ten hold around 8.6%. Sequenced material: naive T cells sorted from blood. The origin of the receptors is a woman aged 45-65 years in good health.

This clonotype was observed many times. The chain is built from TRBV5-1 and TRBJ2-7; 7 bases agree with TRBD2. The V segment lost 3 bases and the J segment 4 bases; nucleotides outside the gene matches: 1. The CDR3 has 12 residues. CDR1 and CDR2 (germline): SGHRS, YFSETQ. The CDR3 is CASSSAGYEQYF. DNA of the CDR3: TGCGCCAGCAGCTCAGCGGGATACGAGCAGTACTTC. The full variable domain, with the rest looked up from reference TRBV5-1 and TRBJ2-7, is KAGVTQTPRYLIKTRGQQVTLSCSPISGHRSVSWYQQTPGQGLQFLFEYFSETQRNKGNFPGRFSGRQFSNSRSEMNVSTLELGDSALYLCASSSAGYEQYFGPGTRLTVT.

This clonotype has ten or more counts. The chain joins TRBV29-1 to TRBJ2-1; possible D gene TRBD1, 5 bases. This CDR3 region has 14 residues. Germline CDR1 reads SQVTM; CDR2 reads ANQGSEA. Trimming shortened V by 6 bases and J by 0 bases, and 12 bases separated the two germline ends. The CDR3 protein is CSVDGASSYNEQFF. The CDR3 coding sequence is TGCAGCGTCGATGGGGCGAGCTCCTACAATGAGCAGTTCTTC.

This clonotype appeared many times. The chain recombines TRBV5-1 with TRBJ1-5; D gene unclear. The V end was cut by 0 bases, the J end by 5 bases, with 6 bases between. The CDR3 sequence is 13 residues long. Germline V CDR1 and CDR2: SGHRS, YFSETQ. The CDR3 DNA is TGCGCCAGCAGCTTGGGCCGCTATCAGCCCCAGCATTTT. It translates to CASSLGRYQPQHF.

There are a few counts of this clonotype. This sequence joins TRBV7-2 and TRBJ1-4, with a tentative D call TRBD1 (6 bases). Trimming cost V 5 bases and J 3 bases, with 19 bases left between them. The CDR3 extends over 17 amino acids. CDR1 and CDR2 from the germline V gene are SGHTA and FQGNSA. CDR3 protein: CASSQAGLQGSNEKLFF. The CDR3, as DNA: TGTGCCAGCAGCCAAGCCGGGCTGCAGGGGTCTAATGAAAAACTGTTTTTT.

This clonotype was detected many times. CDR3 residues: CASSRTRPGDDYGYTF. Written as DNA, the CDR3 is TGCGCCAGCAGCCGTACAAGGCCCGGAGATGACTATGGCTACACCTTC. The J gene is TRBJ1-2, the V gene TRBV5-1; D ambiguous. There are 16 residues in the CDR3. V shed 4 bases and J shed 3 bases, with 19 bases lying between them. Germline V gives CDR1 SGHRS, CDR2 YFSETQ.

This clonotype was recorded many times. V and J are TRBV14 and TRBJ2-1; 9 bases are a match to TRBD2. The germline V gene encodes CDR1 SGHDN and CDR2 FVKESK. V shed 3 bases, J shed 9 bases, and the junction held 6 bases outside the gene matches. This CDR3 is built from 14 residues. The CDR3 nucleotides read TGTGCCAGCAGCCATTTAGCGGGAGTTGGTGAGCAGTTCTTC. Protein product: CASSHLAGVGEQFF.

This clonotype was seen only a few times. V is TRBV2 and J is TRBJ2-1, with D tentatively TRBD1 or TRBD2 (5 bases each). Germline V gene sequence: CDR1 SNHLY, CDR2 FYNNEI. The CDR3 runs 12 residues. V shed 4 bases and J shed 10 bases, with 11 bases lying between them. CDR3 sequence: CASSVPGREQFF. The CDR3 bases are TGTGCCAGCAGTGTTCCGGGACGGGAGCAGTTCTTC.

A few counts support this clonotype. The chain carries TRBV6-5 and TRBJ2-1, with D hard to call. V lost 4 bases and J lost 2, with 12 bases in between. Germline V gene sequence: CDR1 MNHEY, CDR2 SVGAGI. The CDR3 sequence is 15 residues long. CDR3 sequence reads: CASSSGVNPYNEQFF. CDR3 DNA sequence: TGTGCCAGCAGTTCGGGCGTTAATCCCTACAATGAGCAGTTCTTC.

At least ten counts were recorded for this clonotype. This chain links TRBV12-3 or TRBV12-4 with TRBJ1-4, with 10 bases matching TRBD1. This CDR3 has 16 amino acids. Trimming cost V 1 base and J 6 bases; bases outside gene matches: 5. The CDR3 nucleotides read TGTGCCAGCAGTTTAGGGGACAGGGGACCCCATGAAAAACTGTTTTTT. Protein: CASSLGDRGPHEKLFF.

This clonotype was observed a handful of times. The chain joins TRBV10-3 to TRBJ2-7; no reliable D call. Deletions cut 8 bases from V and 2 bases from J, with 7 bases between. CDR1 and CDR2 (germline): ENHRY, SYGVKD. The CDR3 totals 11 residues. The DNA for the CDR3 is TGTGCCATCTCATCAGCCTACGAGCAGTACTTC. It codes for CAISSAYEQYF.

This clonotype turned up a few times. This chain's CDR3 is CASSSLAGKSLAPDTQYF. The CDR3 DNA follows: TGTGCCAGCAGCTCATTAGCGGGGAAATCCCTGGCGCCAGATACGCAGTATTTT. The J gene is TRBJ2-3, the V gene TRBV7-9, with 8 bases that match TRBD2. The CDR3 runs to 18 residues. V gave up 4 bases and J gave up 4 bases; unmatched junction bases: 16. Germline-derived CDR1 and CDR2 are SEHNR and FQNEAQ (reference sequence).

This clonotype was seen many times. The V call is TRBV2, the J call TRBJ2-5; 9 nucleotides agree with TRBD2. V was clipped by 7 bases and J by 2 bases; unmatched bases: 2. Germline V lookup: CDR1 SNHLY, CDR2 FYNNEI. This CDR3 region has 13 residues. The CDR3 DNA sequence: TGTGCCAGCATTCTAGCGGGACAAGAGACCCAGTACTTC. This gives the protein CASILAGQETQYF.

This clonotype was observed at least ten times. The rearrangement joins TRBV12-3 or TRBV12-4 to TRBJ2-2; TRBD2 is a possible D gene (6 bases). V was shortened by 11 bases and J by 5 bases, with 18 bases between the two germline ends. This CDR3 is 14 amino acids long. The CDR3 DNA reads TGTGCCTGTCACCGGGGGAGCGGGACCGGGGAGCTGTTTTTT. This codes for CACHRGSGTGELFF.

A few counts support this clonotype. CDR3 coding DNA: TGTGCCAGCGGGCCGGGCACTTCAAACACCGGGGAGCTGTTTTTT. It specifies CASGPGTSNTGELFF. V and J are TRBV5-5 and TRBJ2-2, with D uncertain. The CDR3 has 15 residues. From germline, CDR1 is SGHKS and CDR2 YYEKEE (reference sequence). Trimming pared 7 bases from V and 2 bases from J, leaving 15 bases between. Full variable domain (remainder filled in from reference TRBV5-5 and TRBJ2-2): DAGVTQSPTHLIKTRGQQVTLRCSPISGHKSVSWYQQVLGQGPQFIFQYYEKEERGRGNFPDRFSARQFPNYSSELNVNALLLGDSALYLCASGPGTSNTGELFFGEGSRLTVL.

This clonotype showed up many times. The CDR3 loop reads CASSEARSGTSGTFYEQYV. CDR3 bases: TGTGCCAGCAGTGAAGCGCGGTCGGGGACTAGCGGGACTTTTTACGAGCAGTACGTC. V is TRBV6-1 and J is TRBJ2-7, with TRBD2 matching 13 bases. V shed 0 bases and J 4 bases; nucleotides not matched to a gene: 12. Germline V gene lookup returns CDR1 MNHNS and CDR2 SASEGT. This CDR3 has 19 amino acids.

This clonotype was seen many times. J is TRBJ1-1 and V is TRBV7-8; D remains ambiguous. The CDR3 is 17 amino acids. Germline values: CDR1 SGHVS, CDR2 FQNEAQ. V gave up 0 bases and J gave up 0 bases, with 14 bases separating them. The CDR3 nucleotides read TGTGCCAGCAGCTTAGCGCTCGGACGGAGCATGAACACTGAAGCTTTCTTT. It translates to CASSLALGRSMNTEAFF.

The sample holds a few counts of this clonotype. The rearrangement uses TRBV24-1 and TRBJ1-2, with 9 positions matching TRBD1. V was pared by 4 bases and J by 6 bases, with 8 bases of the junction left unmatched. The germline V gene encodes CDR1 KGHDR and CDR2 SFDVKD. CDR3 length: 15 amino acids. CDR3 amino acids: CATSEAGTGIDGYTF. The CDR3 coding sequence is TGTGCCACCAGTGAAGCCGGGACAGGGATAGATGGCTACACCTTC.

V and J are TRBV10-3 and TRBJ2-1; D is unclear. The CDR3 runs 17 residues. V was cut by 1 base and J by 0 bases, with 13 bases left in between. The germline CDR1 and CDR2 sequences are ENHRY and SYGVKD. CDR3 loop: CAISEFGSMSSYNEQFF. CDR3 DNA: TGTGCCATCAGTGAGTTCGGTAGCATGAGCTCCTACAATGAGCAGTTCTTC.

The CDR3 DNA reads TGTGCCAGCAGCGCCTACAGGGACCAGAACACTGAAGCTTTCTTT. Translated, it gives CASSAYRDQNTEAFF. The chain links TRBV9 to TRBJ1-1, with D possibly being TRBD1 (6 bases). Trimming left V 3 bases short and J 1 base short, with 13 bases between. Germline V gene lookup returns CDR1 SGDLS and CDR2 YYNGEE. This CDR3 comprises 15 residues.

The V and J genes are TRBV24-1 and TRBJ2-7; possibly TRBD1 or TRBD2 for D (5 bases each). Germline-derived CDR1 and CDR2 are KGHDR and SFDVKD. Between the trimmed V and J ends, which lost 0 bases and 3 bases, there was a span of 11 bases. This CDR3 comprises 15 residues. In DNA form, the CDR3 reads TGTGCCACCAGTGATTTGCCGAGGGACGACTACGAGCAGTACTTC. It translates to CATSDLPRDDYEQYF.

V and J are TRBV5-1 and TRBJ2-5; D perhaps matches TRBD1 (5 bases). The CDR3 covers 13 residues. Trimming shortened V by 5 bases and J by 2 bases, and 10 bases separated the two germline ends. Germline lookup yields CDR1 SGHRS and CDR2 YFSETQ. CDR3 in DNA: TGCGCCAGCAGACCGACAGTTCAAGAGACCCAGTACTTC. Translation gives CASRPTVQETQYF.

This clonotype was picked up many times. The V gene is TRBV2, the J gene TRBJ2-1; D might be TRBD1 or TRBD2, each matching 5 bases. V was shortened by 2 bases and J by 15 bases, with 14 bases between the two germline ends. This CDR3 comprises 12 residues. Germline values: CDR1 SNHLY, CDR2 FYNNEI. The DNA for the CDR3 is TGTGCCAGCAGTGAAATGGGGGACCTTCGGTTCTTC. Its protein product is CASSEMGDLRFF.

The rearrangement joins TRBV4-1 to TRBJ1-6; no reliable D call. Trimming took 0 bases from V and 7 from J, leaving 7 bases between them. The CDR3 loop spans 14 amino acids. The germline gives CDR1 MGHRA, CDR2 YSYEKL. The DNA of the CDR3 is TGCGCCAGCAGCCAAGACAAGACGAATTCACCCCTCCACTTT. Its protein product is CASSQDKTNSPLHF.